This T cell receptor (beta chain) was captured by sequencing in a study of somatic mutations in cytotoxic T cells in rheumatoid arthritis. Each population, CD4+ and CD8+ cells, was isolated by positive magnetic bead selection and checked for purity by flow cytometry. The CDR3 is made up of 15 amino acids. Trimming cost V 0 bases and J 11 bases, with 19 bases left between them. The germline V gene encodes CDR1 LGHNA and CDR2 YSLEER. Here immunoSEQ multiplex PCR was the method, and the copy in TCRdb shows in-frame clones only, minus some. The sample lists more than 13,000 clones, 72% seen once, with less than 11% in the top ten.

The sequence came from an adult with rheumatoid arthritis. The material sequenced was CD8+ T cells sorted from blood. V gene TRBV4-3 combines with J gene TRBJ1-1; a possible D gene is TRBD1 (6 bases). CDR3 sequence (DNA): TGCGCCAGCAGCCAAGATCTGACAGGAGGAGGGCAGGCTTTCTTT. It specifies CASSQDLTGGGQAFF.